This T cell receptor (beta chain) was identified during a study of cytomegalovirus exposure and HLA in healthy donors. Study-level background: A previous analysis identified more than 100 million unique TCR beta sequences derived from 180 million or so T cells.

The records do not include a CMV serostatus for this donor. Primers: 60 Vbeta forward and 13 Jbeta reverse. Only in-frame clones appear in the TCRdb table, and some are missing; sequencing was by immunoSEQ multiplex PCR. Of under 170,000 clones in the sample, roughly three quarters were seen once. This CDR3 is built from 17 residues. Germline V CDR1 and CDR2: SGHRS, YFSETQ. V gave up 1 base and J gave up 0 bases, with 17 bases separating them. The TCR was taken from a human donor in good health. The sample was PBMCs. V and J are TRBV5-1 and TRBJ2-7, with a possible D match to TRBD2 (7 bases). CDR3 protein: CASSLSPRGASSYEQYF. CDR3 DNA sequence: TGCGCCAGCAGCTTGTCGCCCCGGGGGGCGAGCTCCTACGAGCAGTACTTC.